This paragraph reports one TCR beta chain. What it binds is unknown. This record belongs to a study of OX40 agonist ivuxolimab in advanced cancers. Study details: Patients were given ivuxolimab, an antibody that agonizes OX40 (CD134).

TCRdb's copy holds only in-frame clones and misses some; the assay was immunoSEQ multiplex PCR. The top ten hold less than 2.5% of the sample, which has 80,000 or so clones, 85% to 90% seen once. Autoimmune disease history or systemic immunosuppression barred patients. Study results and caveats: Clonal expansion was seen in CD4+ and CD8+ blood T cells by week 6 at 0.1 to 3.0 mg/kg. Expanded clones were, on average, more numerous in CD8+ T cells than in CD4+.

This TCR was sampled from an adult with an advanced solid tumor such as melanoma, head and neck, liver or kidney cancer. The sample was CD4+ or CD8+ T cells sorted from blood, taken in a trial of the OX40 agonist ivuxolimab.

The CDR3 DNA reads as TGTGCCAGCAGCGCCTCCTCTGGGCTGGGGGGCTATTCGCCGTACCAAGAGACCCAGTACTTC. Protein sequence: CASSASSGLGGYSPYQETQYF. The V gene is TRBV9, the J gene TRBJ2-5; D is perhaps TRBD1 or TRBD2 (6 bases each). CDR1 is SGDLS and CDR2 is YYNGEE in the germline V gene. The ends were cut back, 3 bases at V and 0 bases at J, with 30 bases in the middle. This CDR3 comprises 21 residues.